This TCR beta chain was sequenced for a study of cytomegalovirus exposure and HLA in healthy donors. Study findings and constraints: It is likely that the observed cluster of highly shared sequence variants was a sequencing artifact. Later analysis showed TCR association rates varying by HLA locus, highest for DRB1 and lowest for HLA-C.

The primer mix had 60 Vbeta and 13 Jbeta primers. TCRdb's table, derived via immunoSEQ multiplex PCR, lists solely in-frame clones and lacks some. Of some 200,000 clones listed, 60% to 85% are singletons. Of note for this clone: Antigen: not known.

The germline CDR1 and CDR2 sequences are MGHRA and YSYEKL. Trimming took 3 bases from V and 2 from J; bases not matched to a gene: 9. The CDR3 runs 18 residues. The chain employs TRBV4-1 and TRBJ2-2, with 10 bases matching TRBD2. Source material: PBMCs. The receptor was derived from a female donor in good health and CMV-seronegative. Here the CDR3 reads CASSHNLAGAPNTGELFF. DNA of the CDR3: TGCGCCAGCAGCCACAATCTAGCGGGAGCCCCCAACACCGGGGAGCTGTTTTTT.